This T cell receptor (beta chain) was observed in a study of cytomegalovirus exposure and HLA in healthy donors. V was cut by 0 bases and J by 5 bases, with 8 bases left in between. CDR1 and CDR2 (germline): SGDLS, YYNGEE. CDR3 length: 14 amino acids. This table comes from immunoSEQ multiplex PCR, and its TCRdb copy is limited to in-frame clones, with some not included. This table holds around 170,000 clones, approximately 90% found once. What was sequenced was PBMCs. The receptor was derived from a man younger than 35 in good health and CMV-seronegative. The gene calls are TRBV9 and TRBJ2-2; D unclear. CDR3 in DNA: TGTGCCAGCAGCGTAGTGAGCGTTACCGGGGAGCTGTTTTTT. It specifies CASSVVSVTGELFF.